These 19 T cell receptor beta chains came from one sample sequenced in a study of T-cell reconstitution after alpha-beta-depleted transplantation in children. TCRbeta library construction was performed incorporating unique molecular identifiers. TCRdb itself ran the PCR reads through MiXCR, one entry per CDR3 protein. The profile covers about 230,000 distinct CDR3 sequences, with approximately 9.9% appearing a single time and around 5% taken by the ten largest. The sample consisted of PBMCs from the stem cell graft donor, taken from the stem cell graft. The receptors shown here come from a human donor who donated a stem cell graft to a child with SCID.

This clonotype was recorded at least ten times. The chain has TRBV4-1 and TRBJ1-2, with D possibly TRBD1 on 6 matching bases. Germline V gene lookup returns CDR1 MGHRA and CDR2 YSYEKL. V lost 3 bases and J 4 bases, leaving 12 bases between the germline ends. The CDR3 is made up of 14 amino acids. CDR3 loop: CASSHGRGFYGYTF. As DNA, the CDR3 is TGCGCCAGCAGCCATGGCAGGGGATTCTATGGCTACACCTTC.

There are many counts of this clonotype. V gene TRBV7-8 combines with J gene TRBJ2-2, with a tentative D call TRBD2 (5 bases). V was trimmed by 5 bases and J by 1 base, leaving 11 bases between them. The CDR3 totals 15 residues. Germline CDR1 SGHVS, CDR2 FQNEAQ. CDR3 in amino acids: CASSPGVLNTGELFF. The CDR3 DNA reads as TGTGCCAGCAGCCCCGGGGTCCTGAACACCGGGGAGCTGTTTTTT.

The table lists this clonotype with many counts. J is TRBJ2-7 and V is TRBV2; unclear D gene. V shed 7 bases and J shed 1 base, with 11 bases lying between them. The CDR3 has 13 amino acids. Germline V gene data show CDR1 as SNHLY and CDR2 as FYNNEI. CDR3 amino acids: CASTQDASYEQYF. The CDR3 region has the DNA TGTGCCAGCACCCAGGACGCTTCCTACGAGCAGTACTTC. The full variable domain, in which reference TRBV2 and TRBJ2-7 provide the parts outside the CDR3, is EPEVTQTPSHQVTQMGQEVILRCVPISNHLYFYWYRQILGQKVEFLVSFYNNEISEKSEIFDDQFSVERPDGSNFTLKIRSTKLEDSAMYFCASTQDASYEQYFGPGTRLTVT.

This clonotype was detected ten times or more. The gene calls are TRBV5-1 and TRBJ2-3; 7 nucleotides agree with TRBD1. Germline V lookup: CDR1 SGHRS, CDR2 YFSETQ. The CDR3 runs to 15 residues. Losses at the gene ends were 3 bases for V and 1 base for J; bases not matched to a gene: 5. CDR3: CASSSTGMGTDTQYF. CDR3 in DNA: TGCGCCAGCAGCTCGACAGGGATGGGCACAGATACGCAGTATTTT.

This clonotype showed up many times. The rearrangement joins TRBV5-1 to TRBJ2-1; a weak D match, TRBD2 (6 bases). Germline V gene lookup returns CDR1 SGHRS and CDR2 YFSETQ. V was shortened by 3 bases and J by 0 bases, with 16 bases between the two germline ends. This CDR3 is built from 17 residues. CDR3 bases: TGCGCCAGCAGCTGGAGGTTCGCGGGGAGCTCCTACAATGAGCAGTTCTTC. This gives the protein CASSWRFAGSSYNEQFF.

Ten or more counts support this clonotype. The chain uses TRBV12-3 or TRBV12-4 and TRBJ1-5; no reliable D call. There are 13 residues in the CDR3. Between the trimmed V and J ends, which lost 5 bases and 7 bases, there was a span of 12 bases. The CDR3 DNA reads TGTGCCAGCAGTCCCCGGGGAGGACAGCCCCAGCATTTT. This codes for CASSPRGGQPQHF.

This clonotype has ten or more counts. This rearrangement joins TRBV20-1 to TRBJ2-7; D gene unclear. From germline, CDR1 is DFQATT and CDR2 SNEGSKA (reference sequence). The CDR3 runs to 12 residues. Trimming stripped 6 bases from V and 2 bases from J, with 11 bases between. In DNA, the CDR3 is TGCAGTGCCCGAGCAGGAACCTACGAGCAGTACTTC. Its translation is CSARAGTYEQYF.

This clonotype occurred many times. CDR3 coding DNA: TGTGCCATCAGTGAGTGGGATCTTGGGACAACTACGCAGTATTTT. As protein: CAISEWDLGTTTQYF. The chain is built from TRBV10-3 and TRBJ2-3; D perhaps matches TRBD1 (6 bases). This CDR3 spans 15 amino acids. With 1 base removed from V and 8 bases from J, the gap between germline ends came to 16 bases. CDR1 is ENHRY and CDR2 is SYGVKD in the germline V gene.

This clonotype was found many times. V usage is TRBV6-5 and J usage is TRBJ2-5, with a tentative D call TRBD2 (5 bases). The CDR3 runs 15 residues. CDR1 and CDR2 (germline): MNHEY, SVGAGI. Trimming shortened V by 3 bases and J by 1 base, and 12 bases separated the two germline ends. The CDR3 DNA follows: TGTGCCAGCAGTTATGGGAGCGATTCCCAAGAGACCCAGTACTTC. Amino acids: CASSYGSDSQETQYF.

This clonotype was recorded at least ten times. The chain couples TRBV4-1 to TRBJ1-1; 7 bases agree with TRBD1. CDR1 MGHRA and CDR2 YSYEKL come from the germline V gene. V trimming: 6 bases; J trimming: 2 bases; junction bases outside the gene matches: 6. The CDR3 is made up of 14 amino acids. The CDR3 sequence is CASRNRQGNTEAFF. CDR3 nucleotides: TGCGCCAGCAGAAATCGACAGGGAAACACTGAAGCTTTCTTT.

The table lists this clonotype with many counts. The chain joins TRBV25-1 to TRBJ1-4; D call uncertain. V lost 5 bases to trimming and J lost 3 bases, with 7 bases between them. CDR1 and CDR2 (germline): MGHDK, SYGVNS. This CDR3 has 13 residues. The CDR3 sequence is CASSYSANEKLFF. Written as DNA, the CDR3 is TGTGCCAGCAGTTATTCAGCTAATGAAAAACTGTTTTTT.

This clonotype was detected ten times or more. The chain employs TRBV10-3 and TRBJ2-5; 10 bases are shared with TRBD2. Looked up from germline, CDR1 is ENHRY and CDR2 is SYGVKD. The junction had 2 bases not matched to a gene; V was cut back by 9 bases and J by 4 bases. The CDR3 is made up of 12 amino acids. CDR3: CAIRTSGETQYF. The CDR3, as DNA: TGTGCCATAAGGACTAGCGGAGAGACCCAGTACTTC.

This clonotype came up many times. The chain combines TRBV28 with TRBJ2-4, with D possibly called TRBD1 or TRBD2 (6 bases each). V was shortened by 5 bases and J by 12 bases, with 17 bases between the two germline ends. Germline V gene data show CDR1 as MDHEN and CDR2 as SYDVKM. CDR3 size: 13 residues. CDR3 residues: CASSPPNRDSQYF. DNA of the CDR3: TGTGCCAGCAGTCCCCCGAACAGGGACTCTCAGTACTTC.

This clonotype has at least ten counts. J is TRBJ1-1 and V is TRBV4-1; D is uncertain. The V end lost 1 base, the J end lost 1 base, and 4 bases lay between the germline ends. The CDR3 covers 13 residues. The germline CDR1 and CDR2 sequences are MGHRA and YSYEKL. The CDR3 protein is CASSQGPNTEAFF. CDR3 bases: TGCGCCAGCAGCCAAGGACCGAACACTGAAGCTTTCTTT.

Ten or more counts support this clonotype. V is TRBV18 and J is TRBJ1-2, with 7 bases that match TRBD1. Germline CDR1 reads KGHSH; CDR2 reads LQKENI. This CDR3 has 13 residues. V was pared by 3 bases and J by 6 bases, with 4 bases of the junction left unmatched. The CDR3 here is CASSPTGSHGYTF. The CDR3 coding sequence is TGTGCCAGCTCACCGACAGGGAGCCATGGCTACACCTTC.

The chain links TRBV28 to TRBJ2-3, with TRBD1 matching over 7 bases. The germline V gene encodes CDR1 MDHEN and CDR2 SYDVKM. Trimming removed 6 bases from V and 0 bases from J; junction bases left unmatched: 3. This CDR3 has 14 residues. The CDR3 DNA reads TGTGCCAGCAGGAGGGACAGAAGCACAGATACGCAGTATTTT. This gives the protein CASRRDRSTDTQYF.

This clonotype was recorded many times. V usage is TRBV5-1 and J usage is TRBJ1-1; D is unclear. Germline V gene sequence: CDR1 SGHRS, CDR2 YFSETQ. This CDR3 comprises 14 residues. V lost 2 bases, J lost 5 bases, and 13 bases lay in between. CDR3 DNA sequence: TGCGCCAGCAGCTTTCTCCCCGGTGGGACTGAAGCTTTCTTT. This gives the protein CASSFLPGGTEAFF. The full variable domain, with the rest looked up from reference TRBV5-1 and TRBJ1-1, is KAGVTQTPRYLIKTRGQQVTLSCSPISGHRSVSWYQQTPGQGLQFLFEYFSETQRNKGNFPGRFSGRQFSNSRSEMNVSTLELGDSALYLCASSFLPGGTEAFFGQGTRLTVV.

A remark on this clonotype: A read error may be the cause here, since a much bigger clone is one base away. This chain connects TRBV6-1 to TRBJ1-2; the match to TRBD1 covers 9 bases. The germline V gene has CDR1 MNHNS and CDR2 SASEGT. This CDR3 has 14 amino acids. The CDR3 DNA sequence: TGTGCCAGCAGTGGTCCCGGGACAGGGTATGGCGACACCTTC. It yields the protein CASSGPGTGYGDTF.

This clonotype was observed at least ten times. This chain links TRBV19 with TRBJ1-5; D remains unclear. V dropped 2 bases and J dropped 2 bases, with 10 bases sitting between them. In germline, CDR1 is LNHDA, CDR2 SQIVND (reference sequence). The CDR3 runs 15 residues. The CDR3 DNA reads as TGTGCCAGTAGTATATCTTCTCGGCGCAATCAGCCCCAGCATTTT. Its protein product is CASSISSRRNQPQHF.